These 18 T cell receptor beta chains were sequenced from one sample in a study of OX40 agonist ivuxolimab in advanced cancers. Sequenced by immunoSEQ multiplex PCR; TCRdb stores in-frame clones only, minus some. The data contain under 140,000 clones, roughly nine tenths of them singletons. The specimen was CD4+ or CD8+ T cells sorted from blood, collected in a trial of the OX40 agonist ivuxolimab. The receptor set was obtained from an adult with an advanced solid tumor such as melanoma, head and neck, liver or kidney cancer.

V is TRBV9 and J is TRBJ2-5, with 7 bases fitting TRBD2. Per the germline V gene, CDR1 is SGDLS and CDR2 is YYNGEE. V dropped 1 base and J dropped 2; count of bases not matched to a gene: 11. This CDR3 is built from 17 residues. The CDR3 DNA is TGTGCCAGCAGCGTATCCCGTCGGGCTAGCGGACAAGAGACCCAGTACTTC. Its translation is CASSVSRRASGQETQYF. Drawing the rest from reference TRBV9 and TRBJ2-5, the complete variable domain is DSGVTQTPKHLITATGQRVTLRCSPRSGDLSVYWYQQSLDQGLQFLIQYYNGEERAKGNILERFSAQQFPDLHSELNLSSLELGDSALYFCASSVSRRASGQETQYFGPGTRLLVL.

This chain joins TRBV7-9 and TRBJ1-1; no clear D gene. The length of the CDR3 is 15 residues. Germline-derived CDR1 and CDR2 are SEHNR and FQNEAQ (reference sequence). Trimming left V 5 bases short and J 1 base short, with 14 bases between. The CDR3 loop is CASSRPTGGNTEAFF. The DNA for the CDR3 is TGTGCCAGCAGCCGCCCTACGGGAGGGAACACTGAAGCTTTCTTT.

The chain is built from TRBV2 and TRBJ2-2; 9 bases line up with TRBD1. The CDR3 is 18 residues long. The germline V gene has CDR1 SNHLY and CDR2 FYNNEI. J lost 5 bases, V lost 7 bases, and 17 bases had no gene match. The chain's CDR3 is CASNNRVQGAIMTGELFF. CDR3 DNA sequence: TGTGCCAGCAATAATAGGGTACAGGGGGCGATTATGACCGGGGAGCTGTTTTTT.

The chain's CDR3 is CASSAGSRTGELFF. DNA for the CDR3: TGTGCCAGCAGTGCAGGGTCGCGAACCGGGGAGCTGTTTTTT. The chain is built from TRBV6-4 and TRBJ2-2; perhaps TRBD1 as D (5 bases). V was pared by 4 bases and J by 5 bases, with 11 bases between. Germline V gene data show CDR1 as MRHNA and CDR2 as SNTAGT. The CDR3 covers 14 residues.

The chain recombines TRBV11-1 with TRBJ2-5; a possible D gene is TRBD1 (5 bases). The CDR3 consists of 16 residues. Looked up from germline, CDR1 is SGHAT and CDR2 is FQDESV (reference sequence). V shed 6 bases and J shed 2 bases, with 19 bases lying between them. DNA for the CDR3: TGTGCCAGCAGTACCGTATTCGCAGGGCTTCAAGAGACCCAGTACTTC. It translates to CASSTVFAGLQETQYF.

This clone was counted only a few times. V usage is TRBV19 and J usage is TRBJ2-5, with no clear D. Per germline, CDR1 LNHDA and CDR2 SQIVND (reference sequence). Deletions cut 5 bases from V and 5 bases from J, with 12 bases between. This CDR3 is 13 amino acids long. This CDR3 reads CASSAPERETQYF. The DNA for the CDR3 is TGTGCCAGTAGTGCTCCGGAGAGGGAGACCCAGTACTTC.

This chain links TRBV4-3 with TRBJ1-4; TRBD1 matches 11 bases. The V gene's germline CDR1 is LGHNA and CDR2 YSLEER. V was pared by 4 bases and J by 10 bases, with 11 bases of the junction left unmatched. The CDR3 loop spans 16 amino acids. This CDR3 reads CASSLSFGTGGRKLFF. The CDR3 region has the DNA TGCGCCAGCAGCCTATCATTCGGGACAGGGGGGAGAAAACTGTTTTTT.

This chain joins TRBV7-8 and TRBJ1-3; TRBD1 might be the D (6 bases). This CDR3 has 14 amino acids. V was shortened by 5 bases and J by 0 bases, with 8 bases between the two germline ends. CDR1 is SGHVS and CDR2 is FQNEAQ in the germline V gene. This CDR3 is CASSTDSSGNTIYF. CDR3 bases: TGTGCCAGCAGCACGGACAGCTCTGGAAACACCATATATTTT.

This chain links TRBV5-6 with TRBJ2-1, with 10 bases matching TRBD2. This CDR3 comprises 19 residues. V was pared by 6 bases and J by 5 bases, with 20 bases of the junction left unmatched. The germline CDR1 and CDR2 sequences are SGHDT and YYEEEE. CDR3: CASNLAGLAVISGHNEQFF. The CDR3 DNA follows: TGTGCCAGCAACCTCGCCGGACTAGCGGTCATCAGCGGACACAATGAGCAGTTCTTC.

The CDR3 here is CASSPGGDQPQHF. DNA for the CDR3: TGTGCCAGCTCACCGGGTGGGGACCAGCCCCAGCATTTT. This chain uses TRBV18 with TRBJ1-5, with a tentative D call TRBD1 (5 bases). The germline gives CDR1 KGHSH, CDR2 LQKENI. The CDR3 has 13 residues. The ends were cut back, 3 bases at V and 7 bases at J, with 10 bases in the middle.

The rearrangement joins TRBV11-3 to TRBJ1-3; D ambiguous. The germline gives CDR1 SGHNT, CDR2 YENEEA. The CDR3 is 18 amino acids. Deletions cut 5 bases from V and 0 bases from J, with 20 bases between. DNA for the CDR3: TGTGCCAGCAGCCCCGGTGACGACCTTCCCGGCTCTGGAAACACCATATATTTT. This translates into CASSPGDDLPGSGNTIYF. Looking up the rest from reference TRBV11-3 and TRBJ1-3 gives the full variable domain: EAGVVQSPRYKIIEKKQPVAFWCNPISGHNTLYWYLQNLGQGPELLIRYENEEAVDDSQLPKDRFSAERLKGVDSTLKIQPAELGDSAVYLCASSPGDDLPGSGNTIYFGEGSWLTVV.

CDR3 residues: CASGRATGELFF. As DNA, the CDR3 is TGTGCCAGTGGCCGGGCCACCGGGGAGCTGTTTTTT. The chain is built from TRBV19 and TRBJ2-2, with D uncertain. Germline-derived CDR1 and CDR2 are LNHDA and SQIVND (reference sequence). Trimming took off 8 bases at V and 4 bases at J, with 8 bases between the two ends. This CDR3 is built from 12 residues. Together with reference TRBV19 and TRBJ2-2, the CDR3 gives the full variable domain: DGGITQSPKYLFRKEGQNVTLSCEQNLNHDAMYWYRQDPGQGLRLIYYSQIVNDFQKGDIAEGYSVSREKKESFPLTVTSAQKNPTAFYLCASGRATGELFFGEGSRLTVL.

The rearrangement links TRBV2 to TRBJ2-3; 7 nucleotides match TRBD1. There are 12 residues in the CDR3. The V and J ends lost 7 bases and 4 bases, in that order; junction bases with no gene match: 2. Per germline, CDR1 SNHLY and CDR2 FYNNEI. CDR3 amino acids: CASTTGSDTQYF. CDR3 coding DNA: TGTGCCAGCACGACAGGGTCAGATACGCAGTATTTT.

The rearrangement links TRBV7-8 to TRBJ1-2; 7 bases are a match to TRBD1. CDR3 size: 15 residues. The ends lost 1 base at V and 7 bases at J; junction bases unmatched: 9. In germline, CDR1 is SGHVS, CDR2 FQNEAQ. The CDR3 nucleotides read TGTGCCAGCAGCTTAGTAGGACAGGCGGTCAGTGGCTACACCTTC. Its protein product is CASSLVGQAVSGYTF.

This clone was observed a few times. The rearrangement uses TRBV9 and TRBJ1-6; 9 bases agree with TRBD1. Germline trimming cut 3 bases from V and 12 bases from J; bases unmatched to any gene: 13. The length of the CDR3 is 16 residues. Germline V gene data show CDR1 as SGDLS and CDR2 as YYNGEE. This CDR3 reads CASSAEEPDRGVPLHF. The CDR3 nucleotides are TGTGCCAGCAGCGCGGAAGAACCGGACAGGGGAGTACCCCTCCACTTT.

V gene TRBV4-2 combines with J gene TRBJ2-5; D remains ambiguous. Germline V gives CDR1 LGHNA, CDR2 YNFKEQ. V dropped 4 bases and J dropped 1 base, with 10 bases sitting between them. The CDR3 length is 14 residues. The CDR3 sequence: CASSLSVVQETQYF. The CDR3 region has the DNA TGTGCCAGCAGCCTTAGTGTCGTCCAAGAGACCCAGTACTTC.

The chain links TRBV7-8 to TRBJ2-5; 12 nucleotides line up with TRBD1. J lost 4 bases, V lost 8 bases, and 14 bases had no gene match. The CDR3 covers 17 residues. Germline V gene lookup returns CDR1 SGHVS and CDR2 FQNEAQ. Here the CDR3 DNA reads TGTGCCAGCCGCCTTAGGATCGGGACAGGGGGCAGAGAGACCCAGTACTTC. Translation: CASRLRIGTGGRETQYF.

The V gene is TRBV28, the J gene TRBJ2-1; D is unresolved. Germline CDR1 and CDR2: MDHEN and SYDVKM. This CDR3 is 13 amino acids long. Trimming left V 5 bases short and J 12 bases short, with 17 bases between. CDR3 loop: CASSPPTPLGQFF. CDR3 DNA sequence: TGTGCCAGCAGTCCTCCGACCCCGTTGGGGCAGTTCTTC.